The subject of this entry is one T cell receptor beta chain. What it binds is unknown. The PCR made use of 60 Vbeta and 13 Jbeta primers. The table came from immunoSEQ multiplex PCR; TCRdb's copy has only in-frame clones and leaves some out. The sample contains about 190,000 clones, around 87% of which appear only once. Germline values: CDR1 SGHDT, CDR2 YYEEEE. V trimming: 1 base; J trimming: 7 bases; junction bases outside the gene matches: 10. This CDR3 has 16 amino acids. This sample was taken from a study of cytomegalovirus exposure and HLA in healthy donors. Overall study results and limits: TCR beta sequences reportedly predicted most subjects' HLA-A and HLA-B alleles accurately. Sequencing likely produced, as an artifact, a cluster of highly shared sequence variants. Most CMV-associated TCR beta chains were later found to appear HLA-restricted. 150 or so TCR beta chains were listed as cytomegalovirus-associated.

Material for sequencing was PBMCs. The chain couples TRBV5-6 to TRBJ1-5, with 8 bases fitting TRBD1. This receptor was obtained from a man aged 30 to 45 in good health and CMV-seronegative. The CDR3 here is CASSLSRQGALQPQHF. DNA for the CDR3: TGTGCCAGCAGCTTGAGTAGGCAGGGGGCTCTACAGCCCCAGCATTTT. Using reference TRBV5-6 and TRBJ1-5 for the parts outside the CDR3, the full variable domain is DAGVTQSPTHLIKTRGQQVTLRCSPKSGHDTVSWYQQALGQGPQFIFQYYEEEERQRGNFPDRFSGHQFPNYSSELNVNALLLGDSALYLCASSLSRQGALQPQHFGDGTRLSIL.